Shown below are 15 T cell receptor beta chains from a single sample sequenced in a study of T cell responses to AZD1222 COVID-19 vaccine. Profiling relied on immunoSEQ multiplex PCR, and the TCRdb table lists in-frame clones only, not all of them. The sample carries 44,000 or so clones, 83% recorded once. Source: peripheral blood, taken on day 0 of AZD1222 vaccination. The source is an adult in good health.

The chain links TRBV7-9 to TRBJ1-1, with 8 bases matching TRBD1. V shed 1 base and J 4 bases; nucleotides not matched to a gene: 2. CDR1 is SEHNR, CDR2 FQNEAQ, per germline (reference sequence). The CDR3 contains 14 residues. The CDR3 sequence: CASSLETGGTEAFF. CDR3 in DNA: TGTGCCAGCAGCTTAGAAACAGGGGGCACTGAAGCTTTCTTT.

This rearrangement joins TRBV19 to TRBJ1-3, with D unclear. V lost 6 bases to trimming and J lost 0 bases, with 15 bases between them. The CDR3 consists of 16 residues. Per the germline V gene, CDR1 is LNHDA and CDR2 is SQIVND (reference sequence). The DNA of the CDR3 is TGTGCCAGTAGCGTCGGTGGTGGGAGCTCTGGAAACACCATATATTTT. It is translated as CASSVGGGSSGNTIYF.

This clone was counted only a few times. V is TRBV13 and J is TRBJ2-2; D is possibly TRBD1 or TRBD2 (5 bases each). CDR1 and CDR2 (germline): PRHDT, FYEKMQ (reference sequence). Trimming stripped 4 bases from V and 8 bases from J, with 14 bases between. This CDR3 spans 14 amino acids. The CDR3 DNA sequence: TGTGCCAGCAGCTACGGGACCACGTTAGGGGAGCTGTTTTTT. This codes for CASSYGTTLGELFF.

This clone turned up a few times. The chain carries TRBV29-1 and TRBJ2-2, with a weak D call TRBD2 (6 bases). CDR1 is SQVTM, CDR2 ANQGSEA, per germline. The CDR3 spans 12 residues. The CDR3 DNA reads TGCAGTGGGGGGAAGAACACCGGGGAGCTGTTTTTT. It specifies CSGGKNTGELFF.

The CDR3 loop reads CASSGRTVSSYEQYF. The CDR3 coding sequence is TGTGCCAGCAGTGGGCGGACGGTGAGCTCCTACGAGCAGTACTTC. The chain joins TRBV25-1 to TRBJ2-7; no clear D gene. The germline V and J ends were trimmed by 4 bases and 0 bases, with 13 bases remaining between them. The CDR3 length is 15 residues. Per germline, CDR1 MGHDK and CDR2 SYGVNS.

The chain couples TRBV2 to TRBJ1-4; D not resolved. Germline V lookup: CDR1 SNHLY, CDR2 FYNNEI. This CDR3 contains 15 residues. Trimming took off 8 bases at V and 4 bases at J, with 17 bases between the two ends. The DNA for the CDR3 is TGTGCCAGCGCCCCCGGGAAGGCGGGTAATGAAAAACTGTTTTTT. Translated, it gives CASAPGKAGNEKLFF.

The chain carries TRBV28 and TRBJ2-2, with D possibly TRBD1 on 6 matching bases. Trimming cost V 1 base and J 4 bases, with 10 bases left between them. The CDR3 loop spans 15 amino acids. Germline CDR1 is MDHEN and CDR2 is SYDVKM. Here the CDR3 DNA reads TGTGCCAGCAGTTTATCCAGGGGCGGCACCGGGGAGCTGTTTTTT. Translation: CASSLSRGGTGELFF.

The J gene is TRBJ2-7, the V gene TRBV5-1; D remains unclear. Germline-derived CDR1 and CDR2 are SGHRS and YFSETQ. The V end lost 4 bases, the J end lost 2 bases, and 13 bases lay between the germline ends. The CDR3 sequence is 14 residues long. CDR3 sequence: CASSRGRSPYEQYF. The CDR3 DNA is TGCGCCAGCAGCAGAGGACGGAGCCCCTACGAGCAGTACTTC.

The V and J genes are TRBV30 and TRBJ1-2, with a tentative D call TRBD1 (6 bases). Germline assignment: CDR1 GTSNPN and CDR2 SVGIG (reference sequence). The CDR3 contains 16 residues. V lost 3 bases and J lost 5, with 22 bases in between. The CDR3 loop is CAWSPPRAEGGYGYTF. CDR3 DNA: TGTGCCTGGAGCCCGCCCCGGGCAGAGGGGGGATATGGCTACACCTTC.

This clone was seen a single time. The gene calls are TRBV11-3 and TRBJ2-3, with 9 bases that match TRBD2. Germline V gives CDR1 SGHNT, CDR2 YENEEA. After removal of 3 bases from V and 4 bases from J, the junction contained 8 bases not matched to a gene. The CDR3 covers 16 residues. The CDR3 nucleotides are TGTGCCAGCAGCTTTTCCCTAGCGGGAACGGCAGATACGCAGTATTTT. Its protein is CASSFSLAGTADTQYF.

The chain couples TRBV19 to TRBJ1-1; D gene uncertain. V shed 5 bases and J shed 6 bases, with 10 bases lying between them. This CDR3 region has 12 residues. Germline CDR1 and CDR2: LNHDA and SQIVND (reference sequence). The CDR3 DNA is TGTGCCAGTAGTTCCCGGGAGGCTGAAGCTTTCTTT. Translated: CASSSREAEAFF.

The rearrangement links TRBV27 to TRBJ2-7; D unclear. This CDR3 is 14 amino acids long. In germline, CDR1 is MNHEY, CDR2 SMNVEV (reference sequence). The V gene lost 6 bases and the J gene lost 0 bases, with 12 bases spanning the gap. In DNA, the CDR3 is TGTGCCAGCAGGGTGTGGGCGAGCTCCTACGAGCAGTACTTC. This sequence encodes CASRVWASSYEQYF.

The CDR3 DNA is TGTGCCAGCAGTTTCGGCGTAAACACCATATATTTT. This gives the protein CASSFGVNTIYF. The rearrangement joins TRBV12-3 or TRBV12-4 to TRBJ1-3; no firm D call. The CDR3 loop spans 12 amino acids. V shed 3 bases and J shed 6 bases, with 6 bases lying between them.

In DNA, the CDR3 is TGTGCCAGCAGCTTCCAAGACACAGGCACGAATACGCAGTATTTT. It yields the protein CASSFQDTGTNTQYF. J is TRBJ2-3 and V is TRBV3-1 (or the pseudogene TRBV3-2), with a tentative D call TRBD1 (5 bases). Germline assignment: CDR1 LGHDT and CDR2 YNNKEL (reference sequence). The CDR3 totals 15 residues. Trimming took 5 bases from V and 7 from J, leaving 19 bases between them.

V and J are TRBV11-3 and TRBJ1-1, with 7 nucleotides matching TRBD1. Germline CDR1 reads SGHNT; CDR2 reads YENEEA. The V gene end was trimmed by 5 bases and the J gene end by 0 bases; junction bases not matched to a gene: 0. CDR3 length: 13 amino acids. CDR3 bases: TGTGCCAGCAGCCAGGGGGTGAACACTGAAGCTTTCTTT. Protein: CASSQGVNTEAFF.